These 7 T cell receptor beta chains were sequenced from one sample in a study of cytomegalovirus exposure and HLA in healthy donors. The primer mix had 60 Vbeta and 13 Jbeta primers. Clones were read by immunoSEQ multiplex PCR, and TCRdb kept only the in-frame ones, dropping some. The sample's table shows some 130,000 clones. Sequenced material: PBMCs. These receptor sequences come from a woman in her thirties or forties in good health and CMV-seropositive.

The CDR3 spells CASNAVGLTYEQYF. In DNA form, the CDR3 reads TGTGCCAGCAACGCAGTTGGACTAACCTACGAGCAGTACTTC. This chain uses TRBV6-1 with TRBJ2-7, with D tentatively TRBD2 (6 bases). Germline V gene lookup returns CDR1 MNHNS and CDR2 SASEGT. This CDR3 region has 14 residues. V was trimmed by 7 bases and J by 2 bases, leaving 15 bases between them.

The genes are TRBV19 and TRBJ2-1; TRBD2 matches at 9 bases. The CDR3 has 15 amino acids. V was clipped by 3 bases and J by 7 bases; unmatched bases: 7. Germline V gene data show CDR1 as LNHDA and CDR2 as SQIVND (reference sequence). CDR3 sequence: CASSILAGGGNEQFF. Written as DNA, the CDR3 is TGTGCCAGTAGTATTCTTGCGGGAGGGGGGAATGAGCAGTTCTTC.

The chain couples TRBV2 to TRBJ2-7, with 7 nucleotides matching TRBD1. This CDR3 spans 14 amino acids. Trimming cost V 6 bases and J 0 bases; bases outside gene matches: 5. Germline-derived CDR1 and CDR2 are SNHLY and FYNNEI. The CDR3 DNA is TGTGCCAGCAGGGACAGGCTTAGCTCCTACGAGCAGTACTTC. This translates into CASRDRLSSYEQYF.

The chain is built from TRBV9 and TRBJ2-3, with TRBD2 matching 10 bases. V trimming: 2 bases; J trimming: 2 bases; junction bases outside the gene matches: 5. The CDR3 length is 16 residues. Per the germline V gene, CDR1 is SGDLS and CDR2 is YYNGEE. CDR3 coding DNA: TGTGCCAGCAGCGTCTCAGCGGGAGGGTTCACAGATACGCAGTATTTT. It encodes CASSVSAGGFTDTQYF.

The genes are TRBV6-1 and TRBJ2-1, with D possibly being TRBD1 (5 bases). Germline V gives CDR1 MNHNS, CDR2 SASEGT. V was clipped by 4 bases and J by 8 bases, with 15 bases between them. This CDR3 contains 14 residues. DNA of the CDR3: TGTGCCAGCAGTGTTTTTCTTATAGGGGATGAGCAGTTCTTC. Encoded protein: CASSVFLIGDEQFF.

V gene TRBV2 combines with J gene TRBJ2-1, with 7 bases that match TRBD2. V shed 6 bases, J shed 9 bases, and the junction held 5 bases outside the gene matches. CDR1 and CDR2 (germline): SNHLY, FYNNEI. The CDR3 sequence is 12 residues long. Written as DNA, the CDR3 is TGTGCCAGCAGACTCCGGGAGGCTGAGCAGTTCTTC. Translating it yields CASRLREAEQFF.

About this clone itself: The sample carries other DNA sequences with the same CDR3. V and J are TRBV5-1 and TRBJ1-1; unclear D gene. Germline values: CDR1 SGHRS, CDR2 YFSETQ. The CDR3 is 15 amino acids. Trimming removed 0 bases from V and 0 bases from J, with 9 bases in between. The CDR3 loop is CASSLVAGMNTEAFF. The CDR3 DNA reads as TGCGCCAGCAGCTTGGTAGCGGGGATGAACACTGAAGCTTTCTTT. The full variable domain, completed using reference TRBV5-1 and TRBJ1-1, is KAGVTQTPRYLIKTRGQQVTLSCSPISGHRSVSWYQQTPGQGLQFLFEYFSETQRNKGNFPGRFSGRQFSNSRSEMNVSTLELGDSALYLCASSLVAGMNTEAFFGQGTRLTVV.